This TCR beta chain comes out of a study of cytomegalovirus exposure and HLA in healthy donors. Study-wide results and caveats: Most observed TCR sequences were rare, whereas some public TCRs were detected in many donors.

CDR1 and CDR2 from the germline V gene are SGHRS and YFSETQ. Trimming removed 4 bases from V and 5 bases from J, with 16 bases in between. The CDR3 consists of 15 residues. Remarks on this clone: Its cognate antigen is unknown.

Measured with immunoSEQ multiplex PCR; TCRdb has only the in-frame clones, and not every one. Of approximately 71,000 clones listed, around 90% were seen once; the top ten hold 2.5% to 4%. The receptor comes from a man aged 18-30 years in good health and CMV-seronegative. The rearrangement uses TRBV5-1 and TRBJ2-1; possible D gene TRBD2, 6 bases. Sequenced: PBMCs. CDR3 in DNA: TGCGCCAGCAGCCCCGGGGGTAGCGGAGACAATGAGCAGTTCTTC. Translation gives CASSPGGSGDNEQFF.